The 26 T cell receptor beta chains below were found in one sample sequenced in a study of response to subunit inactivated influenza vaccine. TCRdb passed the RT-PCR reads through MiXCR, listing each CDR3 protein once. The repertoire has roughly 700,000 distinct CDR3 sequences, about 15% of them found once; the top ten carry around 6.5%. The sequenced sample was PBMCs from blood, obtained around 15 days before vaccination. These receptors were taken from a man between 50 and 59 years old who received an inactivated influenza vaccine.

The chain is built from TRBV20-1 and TRBJ2-3; possible D gene TRBD1, 6 bases. Germline V gene lookup returns CDR1 DFQATT and CDR2 SNEGSKA (reference sequence). The CDR3 consists of 18 residues. Trimming removed 3 bases from V and 3 bases from J, with 25 bases in between. The CDR3 DNA is TGCAGTGCTAGGTCCCACGCTCTCCGGGACACTAATACAGATACGCAGTATTTT. This translates into CSARSHALRDTNTDTQYF.

This chain uses TRBV6-2 or TRBV6-3 with TRBJ2-3; D unclear. The germline CDR1 and CDR2 sequences are MNHEY and SVGEGT. The length of the CDR3 is 14 residues. Trimming removed 0 bases from V and 5 bases from J, with 9 bases in between. This CDR3 is CASSYSGYGDTQYF. CDR3 bases: TGTGCCAGCAGTTACTCGGGGTATGGAGATACGCAGTATTTT.

This chain links TRBV19 with TRBJ2-4, with D uncertain. Trimming removed 3 bases from V and 0 bases from J, with 6 bases in between. Germline CDR1 LNHDA, CDR2 SQIVND (reference sequence). This CDR3 has 14 amino acids. The CDR3, as DNA: TGTGCCAGTAGTATGCCGGTAGCCAAAAACATTCAGTACTTC. This sequence encodes CASSMPVAKNIQYF.

This clonotype was seen many times. This chain uses TRBV7-2 with TRBJ2-1; D is possibly TRBD2 (6 bases). V lost 1 base and J 2 bases, leaving 12 bases between the germline ends. The germline V gene encodes CDR1 SGHTA and CDR2 FQGNSA. The CDR3 runs 16 residues. The CDR3 region is CASSLDSGVAYNEQFF. DNA for the CDR3: TGTGCCAGCAGCTTAGATTCGGGAGTAGCCTACAATGAGCAGTTCTTC.

The genes are TRBV2 and TRBJ2-7; unclear D gene. The germline CDR1 and CDR2 sequences are SNHLY and FYNNEI. Trimming took off 3 bases at V and 4 bases at J, with 13 bases between the two ends. There are 14 residues in the CDR3. CDR3 nucleotide sequence: TGTGCCAGCAGTGAGGGCCTACCCGGGTACGAGCAGTACTTC. This translates into CASSEGLPGYEQYF.

This clonotype was found many times. The chain combines TRBV20-1 with TRBJ2-1; 7 nucleotides line up with TRBD1. The CDR3 covers 15 residues. The germline CDR1 and CDR2 sequences are DFQATT and SNEGSKA (reference sequence). V lost 6 bases, J lost 1 base, and 9 bases stayed unmatched. DNA of the CDR3: TGCAGTGCCTCCGAGACAGGGAAATCCTACAATGAGCAGTTCTTC. It specifies CSASETGKSYNEQFF.

This clonotype occurred a few times. This chain connects TRBV5-1 to TRBJ2-7; D assignment may be TRBD1 or TRBD2 (5 bases each). The V end was cut by 8 bases, the J end by 3 bases, with 12 bases between. The CDR3 runs to 12 residues. Per the germline V gene, CDR1 is SGHRS and CDR2 is YFSETQ. The CDR3, as DNA: TGCGCCAGTCAGGGAGAGAACTACGAGCAGTACTTC. Encoded protein: CASQGENYEQYF.

This clonotype was observed a handful of times. This CDR3 reads CAWSPQYYEQYF. The CDR3, as DNA: TGTGCCTGGAGTCCTCAGTACTACGAGCAGTACTTC. The V gene is TRBV30, the J gene TRBJ2-7; unclear D gene. With 2 bases removed from V and 3 bases from J, the gap between germline ends came to 8 bases. Germline loops: CDR1 GTSNPN, CDR2 SVGIG (reference sequence). There are 12 residues in the CDR3.

This clonotype has a count of ten or more. The junction differs from germline at one of its ends, possibly a read error. The chain is built from TRBV27 and TRBJ1-1, with D unclear. The CDR3 has 13 amino acids. The V gene's germline CDR1 is MNHEY and CDR2 SMNVEV (reference sequence). Here the CDR3 DNA reads TGTGCCAGCAGTTTAGGTAACAGCCTCCTTTTCATCTTT. Encoded protein: CASSLGNSLLFIF.

V gene TRBV3-1 combines with J gene TRBJ1-2; TRBD1 is a possible D gene (5 bases). In germline, CDR1 is LGHDT, CDR2 YNNKEL (reference sequence). This CDR3 is 14 amino acids long. The germline V and J ends were trimmed by 4 bases and 4 bases, with 13 bases remaining between them. In DNA, the CDR3 is TGTGCCAGCAGCCGTGGGCAGGGACCCTATGGCTACACCTTC. Protein sequence: CASSRGQGPYGYTF.

The genes are TRBV20-1 and TRBJ2-7; possible D gene TRBD2, 6 bases. The CDR3 contains 13 residues. Germline CDR1 and CDR2: DFQATT and SNEGSKA (reference sequence). V was shortened by 2 bases and J by 6 bases, with 14 bases between the two germline ends. The chain's CDR3 is CSARTGLGTEQYF. In DNA form, the CDR3 reads TGCAGTGCTAGAACGGGACTTGGGACCGAGCAGTACTTC.

The V call is TRBV5-1, the J call TRBJ2-7; 9 bases agree with TRBD2. This CDR3 comprises 13 residues. Germline assignment: CDR1 SGHRS and CDR2 YFSETQ. J gave up 5 bases and V 6 bases, and 6 bases lay outside the gene matches. CDR3: CASTAGGRNEQYF. CDR3 sequence (DNA): TGCGCCAGCACCGCGGGGGGGCGGAACGAGCAGTACTTC. Looking up the rest from reference TRBV5-1 and TRBJ2-7 gives the full variable domain: KAGVTQTPRYLIKTRGQQVTLSCSPISGHRSVSWYQQTPGQGLQFLFEYFSETQRNKGNFPGRFSGRQFSNSRSEMNVSTLELGDSALYLCASTAGGRNEQYFGPGTRLTVT.

This clonotype was seen a handful of times. The V and J genes are TRBV4-3 and TRBJ2-7, with a tentative D call TRBD1 (6 bases). CDR1 and CDR2 from the germline V gene are LGHNA and YSLEER. V was shortened by 0 bases and J by 1 base, with 10 bases between the two germline ends. The CDR3 sequence is 15 residues long. CDR3 protein: CASSQDVGQSYEQYF. The CDR3 DNA follows: TGCGCCAGCAGCCAAGATGTTGGACAGTCCTACGAGCAGTACTTC.

This clonotype was seen only a few times. This chain uses TRBV4-1 with TRBJ2-2, with a tentative D call TRBD1 (5 bases). Between the trimmed V and J ends, which lost 1 base and 3 bases, there was a span of 12 bases. This CDR3 is 16 amino acids long. CDR1 MGHRA and CDR2 YSYEKL come from the germline V gene. CDR3 bases: TGCGCCAGCAGCCAAGCCGCAGGGCGAGACACCGGGGAGCTGTTTTTT. Translating gives CASSQAAGRDTGELFF.

This clonotype was seen ten or more times. The chain couples TRBV12-3 or TRBV12-4 to TRBJ2-1; D not certain. The CDR3 totals 14 residues. Deletions cut 6 bases from V and 4 bases from J, with 13 bases between. The CDR3 region is CASSVASAYNEQFF. The CDR3 nucleotides read TGTGCCAGCAGCGTAGCTAGTGCGTACAATGAGCAGTTCTTC.

In its sample, this clonotype was seen many times. V gene TRBV28 combines with J gene TRBJ2-3, with 11 positions matching TRBD1. With V trimmed by 6 bases and J by 5 bases, 10 bases remained unmatched. CDR1 and CDR2 from the germline V gene are MDHEN and SYDVKM. This CDR3 spans 16 amino acids. The CDR3 nucleotides read TGTGCCAGCAGCTTTATCGGGGGACAGGGGGTAGATACGCAGTATTTT. It encodes CASSFIGGQGVDTQYF.

This clonotype turned up a few times. The chain carries TRBV30 and TRBJ2-7; D perhaps matches TRBD2 (6 bases). Deletions cut 3 bases from V and 5 bases from J, with 14 bases between. Germline V gene lookup returns CDR1 GTSNPN and CDR2 SVGIG (reference sequence). This CDR3 is 13 amino acids long. CDR3 protein: CAWRFQGGHEQYF. As DNA, the CDR3 is TGTGCCTGGAGGTTTCAGGGAGGCCACGAGCAGTACTTC.

This clonotype was observed a handful of times. The V and J genes are TRBV6-1 and TRBJ1-5; weak D call: TRBD1 (5 bases). V was shortened by 6 bases and J by 3 bases, with 21 bases between the two germline ends. The length of the CDR3 is 17 residues. Germline CDR1 reads MNHNS; CDR2 reads SASEGT. CDR3 DNA sequence: TGTGCCAGCAGCCCCCGGGGGGGGGTGTCGAACAATCAGCCCCAGCATTTT. As protein: CASSPRGGVSNNQPQHF.

The V and J genes are TRBV20-1 and TRBJ2-5, with D possibly matching TRBD1 (6 bases). The CDR3 has 14 residues. V shed 5 bases and J shed 5 bases, with 18 bases lying between them. The germline V gene has CDR1 DFQATT and CDR2 SNEGSKA (reference sequence). CDR3 in DNA: TGCAGTGCTCCCCCCCGGGACAATTGGGAGACCCAGTACTTC. Translating it yields CSAPPRDNWETQYF.

This clonotype was seen many times. This chain uses TRBV4-2 with TRBJ2-7; D is ambiguous. There are 14 residues in the CDR3. In germline, CDR1 is LGHNA, CDR2 YNFKEQ. The ends were cut back, 1 base at V and 1 base at J, with 8 bases in the middle. This chain's CDR3 is CASSQAPDSYEQYF. CDR3 nucleotides: TGTGCCAGCAGCCAAGCACCGGATTCCTACGAGCAGTACTTC.

The chain carries TRBV20-1 and TRBJ2-2; 7 bases fit TRBD2. Germline loops: CDR1 DFQATT, CDR2 SNEGSKA (reference sequence). The CDR3 totals 14 residues. J was trimmed by 6 bases and V by 1 base; bases with no gene match: 5. As DNA, the CDR3 is TGCAGTGCTAGAGGCCGGACTAGTCCCGGGGAGCTGTTTTTT. Amino acids: CSARGRTSPGELFF.

The rearrangement links TRBV12-3 or TRBV12-4 to TRBJ2-3; 7 bases map to TRBD1. The CDR3 sequence is 16 residues long. V lost 5 bases and J lost 0; bases outside the gene matches: 8. As DNA, the CDR3 is TGTGCCAGCAGTCCGACCAGGGGGATGAGCACAGATACGCAGTATTTT. Translated: CASSPTRGMSTDTQYF.

The chain couples TRBV28 to TRBJ2-3, with 9 bases that match TRBD2. J gave up 4 bases and V 5 bases, and 22 bases lay outside the gene matches. The CDR3 sequence is 20 residues long. Germline V gene data show CDR1 as MDHEN and CDR2 as SYDVKM. DNA of the CDR3: TGTGCCAGCAGTCCCTGGACTGCTCTTAGCGGGGGACTAGAGCCAGATACGCAGTATTTT. This codes for CASSPWTALSGGLEPDTQYF.

CDR3 DNA sequence: TGTGCCAGCAGCTTAGTTTCCCGAACAGATACGCAGTATTTT. This gives the protein CASSLVSRTDTQYF. V usage is TRBV7-2 and J usage is TRBJ2-3; D gene uncertain. The germline V gene encodes CDR1 SGHTA and CDR2 FQGNSA. The CDR3 runs 14 residues. V was cut by 1 base and J by 3 bases, with 8 bases left in between.

The chain employs TRBV10-3 and TRBJ2-3; 9 bases are shared with TRBD2. In germline, CDR1 is ENHRY, CDR2 SYGVKD. The CDR3 has 17 amino acids. V gave up 5 bases and J gave up 3 bases; unmatched junction bases: 12. CDR3 nucleotides: TGTGCCATCAGTCGACCAGCTGGCGGGAGGGCAACAGATACGCAGTATTTT. Translated: CAISRPAGGRATDTQYF.

The V gene is TRBV5-1, the J gene TRBJ2-7, with TRBD1 matching 10 bases. The germline CDR1 and CDR2 sequences are SGHRS and YFSETQ. J lost 0 bases, V lost 1 base, and 7 bases had no gene match. The CDR3 contains 17 residues. The CDR3 here is CASSLSVRTGGSYEQYF. The DNA of the CDR3 is TGCGCCAGCAGCTTGTCGGTCAGGACAGGGGGCTCCTACGAGCAGTACTTC.